The T cell receptor (beta chain) described here comes from a study of T cell changes during pregnancy in multiple sclerosis. V was shortened by 10 bases and J by 5 bases, with 14 bases between the two germline ends. The CDR3 covers 13 residues. Germline V gene data show CDR1 as SEHNR and CDR2 as FQNEAQ (reference sequence). Data came from immunoSEQ multiplex PCR; TCRdb stores just in-frame clones and leaves some out. The data contain tens of thousands of clones, roughly 90% of them seen just once; the ten biggest clones take up more than 8%. The specimen comprised peripheral blood, sampled after pregnancy. This receptor was obtained from a female donor in good health, enrolled as a control in a pregnancy study. The rearrangement uses TRBV7-9 and TRBJ2-2; perhaps TRBD2 as D (5 bases). CDR3 sequence (DNA): TGTGCCATCAAAGGAGGTGATACCGGGGAGCTGTTTTTT. Protein sequence: CAIKGGDTGELFF.